This T cell receptor (beta chain) appears in the sequencing data of a study of tumor and adjacent non-tumor tissue in lung cancer. Study summary: On average, productive TCRbeta reads reached about 4.17 million per sample. Study results and limitations: Higher tumor TCR diversity was associated with shorter survival. Tumor repertoires had a smaller top 100 clone share than normal lung.

Of note for this clonotype: Its antigen remains unknown. At one end the junction does not follow the germline gene, possibly because of a read error.

The library came from three nested PCR rounds adapted from ARM-PCR protocols. TCRdb called the multiplex PCR reads again in MiXCR, with one record for every CDR3 protein. The data show about 200,000 distinct CDR3 sequences, about 71% seen once. CDR3 length: 16 residues. CDR1 is SGHRS, CDR2 YFSETQ, per germline. This sample's RNA came from whole unsorted tissue. Between August and November 2014, newly diagnosed, chemotherapy-naive lung cancer patients underwent thoracic surgery in China. The genes are TRBV5-1 and TRBJ2-3; 9 nucleotides agree with TRBD2. The receptor's source is a man aged 55 to 69 with non-small cell lung cancer. Sequences were obtained from lung tumor tissue. The CDR3 nucleotides read TGCGCTAGCAGCTCCTTTGTGGCGGGAGGGAGAGATACGCAATATTTT. As protein: CASSSFVAGGRDTQYF.